These T cell receptor beta chains were read from a single sample in a study of graft-versus-host responses after intestinal transplantation. The antigens of these receptors remain unknown. The assay was immunoSEQ multiplex PCR, and TCRdb's table has in-frame clones only and misses some. The data contain roughly 97,000 clones, roughly 87% of them seen just once; the ten biggest clones take up 0.7% to 0.9%. This sample comprised unstimulated CD4+ T cells sorted from spleen or lymph node cells, obtained before intestinal transplant. The receptors originated from a human donor who received an intestinal transplant. Both conserved end residues are part of each CDR3. A D gene is named only where the DNA matches it firmly. Size is stated for part of the rows, as once, few or many counts, or as a class when the clone is expanded.

D | J | V | size | DNA | CDR3
TRBD2 | TRBJ2-1 | TRBV5-4 | - | TGTGCCAGCAGCTGGGGACTAGTGGGTAATGAGCAGTTCTTC | CASSWGLVGNEQFF
- | TRBJ1-1 | TRBV9 | - | TGTGCCAGCAGCGTAGCAGGATGGACTGAAGCTTTCTTT | CASSVAGWTEAFF
TRBD2 | TRBJ2-3 | TRBV9 | - | TGTGCCAGCAGCGTAGATTACGGGAGGCCAAGCACAGATACGCAGTATTTT | CASSVDYGRPSTDTQYF
- | TRBJ2-2 | TRBV6-6 | - | TGTGCCAGCAGTTACTTGAGGGATACCGGGGAGCTGTTTTTT | CASSYLRDTGELFF
- | TRBJ1-4 | TRBV5-4 | few | TGTGCCAGCAGCCCGTCCACTAATGAAAAACTGTTTTTT | CASSPSTNEKLFF
- | TRBJ2-3 | TRBV18 | - | TGTGCCAGCTCACCACCAGCGGGCCAACGTGGTACGCAGTATTTT | CASSPPAGQRGTQYF
- | TRBJ2-3 | TRBV6-6 | - | TGTGCCAGCAGCCGTACTGGCACAGATACGCAGTATTTT | CASSRTGTDTQYF
- | TRBJ2-5 | TRBV19 | - | TGTGCCAGTTCGTCCAGGGCAGGGGCCCAGTACTTC | CASSSRAGAQYF
- | TRBJ1-3 | TRBV5-1 | - | TGCGCCAGCAGCTTCGGGAGCTCTGGAAACACCATATATTTT | CASSFGSSGNTIYF
- | TRBJ2-3 | TRBV10-3 | - | TGTGCCAACCAAGGGTCAGAGGGAGATACGCAGTATTTT | CANQGSEGDTQYF
- | TRBJ2-1 | TRBV6-6 | - | TGTGCCAGCAGCATCGAGGTTTGGGGACGAGAGCAGTTCTTC | CASSIEVWGREQFF
TRBD2 | TRBJ2-3 | TRBV15 | - | TGTGCCACCAGCAGAGGAAAGCGGGAGGCAGATACGCAGTATTTT | CATSRGKREADTQYF
TRBD2 | TRBJ2-1 | TRBV5-1 | - | TGCGCCAGCAGCTTGGGGGGTACGGGAGGTATGTATGAGCAGTTCTTC | CASSLGGTGGMYEQFF
- | TRBJ2-3 | TRBV5-6 | - | TGTGCCAGCAGCTCCCCATCGGCGGATACGCAGTATTTT | CASSSPSADTQYF
- | TRBJ2-2 | TRBV10-3 | - | TGTGCCATCAGTGCTAGCCTCAACACCGGGGAGCTGTTTTTT | CAISASLNTGELFF
TRBD2 | TRBJ2-7 | TRBV7-3 | - | TGTGCCAGCAGCTTGGGGGGCGGGAGGGCCGGTGAGCAGTACTTC | CASSLGGGRAGEQYF
- | TRBJ2-1 | TRBV5-1 | - | TGCGCCAGCAGCTTAGCGAGCTCCTACAATGAGCAGTTCTTC | CASSLASSYNEQFF
- | TRBJ2-7 | TRBV5-1 | - | TGCGCCAGCAGCTTAGGGTCTACCTACGAGCAGTACTTC | CASSLGSTYEQYF
- | TRBJ1-1 | TRBV27 | - | TGTGCCAGCAGCCTAACACCCGGGAGACTGATGAACACTGAAGCTTTCTTT | CASSLTPGRLMNTEAFF
TRBD1 | TRBJ2-1 | TRBV10-3 | - | TGTGCCATCAGTGACGGACAGGGGAGGTACAATGAGCAGTTCTTC | CAISDGQGRYNEQFF
TRBD1 | TRBJ2-7 | TRBV6-1 | - | TGTGCCAGCAGCCGGGACAGCTACGAGCAGTACTTC | CASSRDSYEQYF
- | TRBJ2-3 | TRBV6-1 | - | TGTGCCAGCAGTGTCCCTACTAAGACTCAGAGCACAGATACGCAGTATTTT | CASSVPTKTQSTDTQYF
TRBD1 | TRBJ2-6 | TRBV9 | - | TGTGCCAGCGCGAGGGGGCAGGGGCCCTCTGGGGCCAACGTCCTGACTTTC | CASARGQGPSGANVLTF
- | TRBJ2-7 | TRBV6-5 | - | TGTGCCAGCAGAAGTCCGTCGCGCTACGAGCAGTACTTC | CASRSPSRYEQYF
TRBD1 | TRBJ1-6 | TRBV11-3 | once | TGTGCCAGCAGCTACCGGACAGGGGGCTTGGGTAATTCACCCCTCCACTTT | CASSYRTGGLGNSPLHF
- | TRBJ2-7 | TRBV10-3 | - | TGTGCCATCCAAGGAGGGATCACCTACGAGCAGTACTTC | CAIQGGITYEQYF
- | TRBJ1-3 | TRBV4-1 | - | TGCGCCAGCAGCCTGGATTGGGCAGTTCGGGGAAACACCATATATTTT | CASSLDWAVRGNTIYF
- | TRBJ2-1 | TRBV7-6 | - | TGTGCCGGCAGCCGAGGATCTAGCTCCTACAATGAGCAGTTCTTC | CAGSRGSSSYNEQFF
TRBD1 | TRBJ2-7 | TRBV6-6 | few | TGTGCCAGCAGACGACAGGGGAATTCCTACGAGCAGTACTTC | CASRRQGNSYEQYF
- | TRBJ2-3 | TRBV5-1 | - | TGCGCCAGCAATATAATAGAATCGGTAAGCTGGGATACGCAGTATTTT | CASNIIESVSWDTQYF
TRBD1 | TRBJ2-1 | TRBV10-1 | - | TGCGCCAGCAGGGAATCAGGGGGCCAAGAGCAGTTCTTC | CASRESGGQEQFF
TRBD1 | TRBJ1-2 | TRBV11-3 | - | TGTGCCAGCAGCCCGGACAGGGGGCAAGGCTACACCTTC | CASSPDRGQGYTF
TRBD2 | TRBJ2-1 | TRBV7-9 | few | TGTGCCAGCAGCTTAGGGGGGACTATTAATCAGGGGCAGTTCTTC | CASSLGGTINQGQFF
- | TRBJ2-1 | TRBV19 | - | TGTGCCAGTAGTATTTGGGTTGCGCCGGGAGAATCCTACAATGAGCAGTTCTTC | CASSIWVAPGESYNEQFF
- | TRBJ1-1 | TRBV6-6 | - | TGTGCCAGCAGCCAATCCCTGAACACTGAAGCTTTCTTT | CASSQSLNTEAFF
- | TRBJ2-5 | TRBV15 | - | TGTGCCACCAGCAGAGATTTTATCTCGGAAGAGACCCAGTACTTC | CATSRDFISEETQYF
- | TRBJ2-7 | TRBV29-1 | once | TGCAGCGTCGGTAGTATGCAGCAGTACTTC | CSVGSMQQYF
TRBD1 | TRBJ2-5 | TRBV14 | once | TGTGCCAGCAGCCCAGGGGGACAAGAGACCCAGTACTTC | CASSPGGQETQYF
- | TRBJ2-1 | TRBV5-1 | - | TGCGCCAGCAGCTTGGAGGGGAATGAGCAGTTCTTC | CASSLEGNEQFF
TRBD2 | TRBJ2-1 | TRBV5-6 | - | TGTGCCAGCAGCTCTGGGACTAGCGGGGGGCCGGGGTTCTTC | CASSSGTSGGPGFF
- | TRBJ2-7 | TRBV6-5 | - | TGTGCCAGCAGTTACTCGAGGCAGGGGACGACCTACGAGCAGTACTTC | CASSYSRQGTTYEQYF
- | TRBJ1-5 | TRBV6-6 | - | TGTGCCAGCAGTTACCCAAGCGGCAATCAGCCCCAGCATTTT | CASSYPSGNQPQHF
- | TRBJ1-2 | TRBV19 | once | TGTGCCAGTAGTATAGAGAGGAGGGATCGCGGCTACACCTTC | CASSIERRDRGYTF
- | TRBJ2-7 | TRBV5-1 | - | TGCGCCAGCAGTGCAGGGCCCTCATACGAGCAGTACTTC | CASSAGPSYEQYF
- | TRBJ2-5 | TRBV12-2 | - | TGTGCAAGTCGCTCGGACAGGGGAGAGACCCAGTACTTC | CASRSDRGETQYF
- | TRBJ1-1 | TRBV7-2 | - | TGTGCCAGCAGCTTAGCGGCCACTGAAGCTTTCTTT | CASSLAATEAFF
TRBD2 | TRBJ2-7 | TRBV28 | - | TGTGCCAGCAGAAAGACTAGCGGTTACTACGAGCAGTACTTC | CASRKTSGYYEQYF
- | TRBJ2-3 | TRBV6-1 | - | TGTGCCAGCAGTGAAGGGGCCGGCACAGATACGCAGTATTTT | CASSEGAGTDTQYF
TRBD1 | TRBJ2-7 | TRBV6-6 | - | TGTGCCAGCAGTTACGCTCCGGGACAGGTGGGGTACGAGCAGTACTTC | CASSYAPGQVGYEQYF
- | TRBJ1-5 | TRBV18 | once | TGTGCCAGCTCACCTCCCGGGCAGGACGGTAATCAGCCCCAGCATTTT | CASSPPGQDGNQPQHF
- | TRBJ2-7 | TRBV7-9 | - | TGTGCCAGCAGCTTAGTGGCTGGCAGCATCTTTACCTACGAGCAGTACTTC | CASSLVAGSIFTYEQYF